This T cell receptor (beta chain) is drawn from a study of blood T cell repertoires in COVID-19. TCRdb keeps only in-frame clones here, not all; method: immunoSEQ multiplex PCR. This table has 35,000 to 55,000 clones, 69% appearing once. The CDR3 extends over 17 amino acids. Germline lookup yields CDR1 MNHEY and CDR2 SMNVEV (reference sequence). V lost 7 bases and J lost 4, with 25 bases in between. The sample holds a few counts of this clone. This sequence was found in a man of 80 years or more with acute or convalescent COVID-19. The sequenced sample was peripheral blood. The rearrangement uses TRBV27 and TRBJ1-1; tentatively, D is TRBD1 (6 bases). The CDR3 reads CASKSPGRGGTFTEAFF. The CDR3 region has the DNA TGTGCCAGCAAGTCGCCCGGGAGGGGGGGGACGTTCACTGAAGCTTTCTTT.